One and the same sample provided the 27 T cell receptor beta chains below, sequenced in a study of blood T cell repertoires in COVID-19. Repertoires were generated with immunoSEQ multiplex PCR, while TCRdb's copy carries only in-frame clones and drops some. The repertoire holds more than 75,000 clones, around 90% seen once, with approximately 8.3% in the top ten. The sample consisted of peripheral blood. These receptors were collected from a man between 25 and 39 years old with acute or convalescent COVID-19.

The V call is TRBV5-1, the J call TRBJ2-1, with 8 bases aligning to TRBD2. The CDR3 is 15 residues long. CDR1 is SGHRS and CDR2 is YFSETQ in the germline V gene. V gave up 0 bases and J gave up 8 bases; unmatched junction bases: 7. This chain's CDR3 is CASSLAERESYEQFF. In nucleotides, the CDR3 is TGCGCCAGCAGCTTGGCTGAGCGGGAGTCGTATGAGCAGTTCTTC.

J is TRBJ2-1 and V is TRBV25-1; 10 bases match TRBD1. The germline V gene encodes CDR1 MGHDK and CDR2 SYGVNS. The V segment lost 6 bases and the J segment 12 bases; nucleotides outside the gene matches: 11. The CDR3 runs to 14 residues. The CDR3 coding sequence is TGTGCCAGCAGGACCGGGACAGGGGACGGACGGCAGTTCTTC. It translates to CASRTGTGDGRQFF.

The CDR3 DNA reads as TGTGCCAGCAGCTTAGCTAGCGGGAGCTCCTACGAGCAGTACTTC. This translates into CASSLASGSSYEQYF. V and J are TRBV7-2 and TRBJ2-7; 9 positions agree with TRBD2. V shed 0 bases and J 0 bases; nucleotides not matched to a gene: 0. CDR3 length: 15 residues. Germline-derived CDR1 and CDR2 are SGHTA and FQGNSA.

The chain joins TRBV7-2 to TRBJ2-7, with TRBD1 matching over 7 bases. The CDR3 is made up of 14 amino acids. CDR1 is SGHTA, CDR2 FQGNSA, per germline. With V trimmed by 4 bases and J by 6 bases, 9 bases remained unmatched. DNA for the CDR3: TGTGCCAGCAGCTATGAAAGGACAGGTGGCGAGCAGTACTTC. It encodes CASSYERTGGEQYF.

The DNA of the CDR3 is TGTGCCAGCAGTTTAAGGGGGAACACTGAAGCTTTCTTT. Translated, it gives CASSLRGNTEAFF. This sequence joins TRBV27 and TRBJ1-1, with a tentative D call TRBD1 (5 bases). Germline lookup yields CDR1 MNHEY and CDR2 SMNVEV (reference sequence). V lost 2 bases and J 1 base, leaving 5 bases between the germline ends. CDR3 size: 13 residues.

This chain connects TRBV7-3 to TRBJ2-1; TRBD2 matches 8 bases. Trimming at V came to 4 bases and at J to 9 bases, leaving 5 bases not matched to a gene. Germline V gene sequence: CDR1 SGHTA, CDR2 FQGTGA. This CDR3 has 13 residues. Here the CDR3 reads CASSSPGGGEQFF. The CDR3 DNA reads TGTGCCAGCAGCTCACCCGGGGGGGGTGAGCAGTTCTTC.

This chain joins TRBV13 and TRBJ2-1; tentative D call: TRBD2 (6 bases). With 6 bases removed from V and 10 bases from J, the gap between germline ends came to 10 bases. In germline, CDR1 is PRHDT, CDR2 FYEKMQ (reference sequence). The CDR3 sequence is 11 residues long. CDR3 nucleotide sequence: TGTGCCAGCAGTCGGCTAGCGGAGCAGTTCTTC. Its protein is CASSRLAEQFF.

The chain has TRBV2 and TRBJ2-7; possible D gene TRBD2, 6 bases. CDR1 and CDR2 (germline): SNHLY, FYNNEI. The CDR3 contains 14 residues. Between the trimmed V and J ends, which lost 6 bases and 3 bases, there was a span of 15 bases. CDR3 nucleotides: TGTGCCAGCAGCCGCGGGACTGGGTTCTACGAGCAGTACTTC. Encoded protein: CASSRGTGFYEQYF.

The sample holds one count of this clone. The chain has TRBV10-1 and TRBJ1-1; D is undetermined. This CDR3 has 14 residues. Germline CDR1 WNHNN, CDR2 SYGVQD (reference sequence). V lost 0 bases to trimming and J lost 9 bases, with 14 bases between them. The DNA of the CDR3 is TGCGCCAGCAGTGAGTCGACGATCGGCGGGAAAGCTTTCTTT. It translates to CASSESTIGGKAFF.

The sample holds one count of this clone. The genes are TRBV28 and TRBJ2-4; 8 bases are a match to TRBD2. Germline V lookup: CDR1 MDHEN, CDR2 SYDVKM. The CDR3 covers 13 residues. J gave up 8 bases and V 6 bases, and 6 bases lay outside the gene matches. The CDR3 region is CASRAGGFYIQYF. DNA for the CDR3: TGTGCCAGCAGGGCGGGGGGTTTTTACATTCAGTACTTC.

V is TRBV9 and J is TRBJ2-6; D gene unclear. The V gene's germline CDR1 is SGDLS and CDR2 YYNGEE. The V gene lost 0 bases and the J gene lost 4 bases, with 11 bases spanning the gap. The CDR3 is 16 residues long. The CDR3 sequence is CASSVGLSLGANVLTF. The CDR3 DNA sequence: TGTGCCAGCAGCGTAGGTCTGAGTCTGGGGGCCAACGTCCTGACTTTC.

This clone has just one count. J is TRBJ2-7 and V is TRBV4-1; 10 nucleotides match TRBD2. The V gene's germline CDR1 is MGHRA and CDR2 YSYEKL. This CDR3 has 15 amino acids. The V segment lost 5 bases and the J segment 3 bases; nucleotides outside the gene matches: 7. The CDR3 DNA is TGCGCCAGCAGCTTGGAGAGCGGGAGGGGCTACGAGCAGTACTTC. Amino acid sequence: CASSLESGRGYEQYF.

The chain is built from TRBV5-5 and TRBJ2-7; 9 bases match TRBD1. V gave up 2 bases and J gave up 4 bases; unmatched junction bases: 10. The CDR3 extends over 16 amino acids. The germline V gene encodes CDR1 SGHKS and CDR2 YYEKEE (reference sequence). The CDR3 reads CASSLSGTGLLYEQYF. The DNA for the CDR3 is TGTGCCAGCAGCTTATCCGGGACAGGGCTACTTTACGAGCAGTACTTC.

The chain links TRBV27 to TRBJ1-2; TRBD1 is a possible D gene (5 bases). V lost 8 bases and J 12 bases, leaving 22 bases between the germline ends. The CDR3 consists of 13 residues. CDR1 and CDR2 (germline): MNHEY, SMNVEV (reference sequence). This CDR3 reads CASSLREGRSNTF. DNA of the CDR3: TGTGCCAGCTCCTTACGGGAGGGGCGGTCGAACACCTTC.

The chain uses TRBV29-1 and TRBJ2-1; maybe TRBD2 (5 bases). CDR3 length equals 13 residues. Trimming shortened V by 3 bases and J by 5 bases, and 11 bases separated the two germline ends. Germline-derived CDR1 and CDR2 are SQVTM and ANQGSEA. This chain's CDR3 is CSVEKGADNEQFF. CDR3 nucleotides: TGCAGCGTTGAGAAGGGAGCGGACAATGAGCAGTTCTTC.

The chain joins TRBV29-1 to TRBJ2-5, with a possible D match to TRBD2 (6 bases). The CDR3 loop spans 13 amino acids. V lost 3 bases and J lost 5, with 13 bases in between. Germline values: CDR1 SQVTM, CDR2 ANQGSEA. The CDR3 sequence is CSVEGDSYETQYF. CDR3 in DNA: TGCAGCGTTGAGGGGGACTCTTATGAGACCCAGTACTTC.

The CDR3 DNA is TGCGCCAGCAGCCGCGGACAGGGGGCGCGGGGGGGTTCTGGAAACACCATATATTTT. This translates into CASSRGQGARGGSGNTIYF. The J gene is TRBJ1-3, the V gene TRBV4-1, with 11 nucleotides matching TRBD1. This CDR3 comprises 19 residues. Trimming removed 4 bases from V and 1 base from J; junction bases left unmatched: 12. Germline loops: CDR1 MGHRA, CDR2 YSYEKL.

The V gene is TRBV28, the J gene TRBJ1-3, with D perhaps matching TRBD1 (6 bases). CDR3 length: 15 residues. V lost 5 bases to trimming and J lost 0 bases, with 11 bases between them. CDR1 is MDHEN, CDR2 SYDVKM, per germline. CDR3 coding DNA: TGTGCCAGCAGTGAAGGGGGTTACTCTGGAAACACCATATATTTT. Protein: CASSEGGYSGNTIYF.

The CDR3 sequence is CASSEALGGGNYEQYF. The CDR3 nucleotides are TGTGCCAGCAGTGAAGCGCTAGGGGGCGGCAACTACGAGCAGTACTTC. The genes are TRBV6-1 and TRBJ2-7, with 7 bases fitting TRBD1. The germline CDR1 and CDR2 sequences are MNHNS and SASEGT. With V trimmed by 0 bases and J by 3 bases, 8 bases remained unmatched. This CDR3 is 16 amino acids long.

The rearrangement uses TRBV19 and TRBJ2-1, with TRBD1 as a possible D gene (6 bases). The CDR3 is made up of 12 amino acids. Germline CDR1 LNHDA, CDR2 SQIVND (reference sequence). V was trimmed by 7 bases and J by 4 bases, leaving 8 bases between them. CDR3 in DNA: TGTGCCAGTAAAGGACAGTACAATGAGCAGTTCTTC. Amino acids: CASKGQYNEQFF. The full variable domain, rest sourced from reference TRBV19 and TRBJ2-1, is DGGITQSPKYLFRKEGQNVTLSCEQNLNHDAMYWYRQDPGQGLRLIYYSQIVNDFQKGDIAEGYSVSREKKESFPLTVTSAQKNPTAFYLCASKGQYNEQFFGPGTRLTVL.

The rearrangement links TRBV21-1 to TRBJ1-1. TRBV21-1 is tagged as a pseudogene. This CDR3 has 14 residues. The CDR3 region has the DNA TGTGCCAGCAGACCCCGGGTCCTGAACACTGAAGCTTTCTTT. Its protein product is CASRPRVLNTEAFF.

This clone has more than one count but fewer than ten. V gene TRBV7-9 combines with J gene TRBJ2-6; D might be TRBD2 (5 bases). Per germline, CDR1 SEHNR and CDR2 FQNEAQ (reference sequence). CDR3 length equals 15 residues. V dropped 3 bases and J dropped 4 bases, with 10 bases sitting between them. CDR3 sequence (DNA): TGTGCCAGCAGCTTGTCGAGGGCCGGGGCCAACGTCCTGACTTTC. Amino acids: CASSLSRAGANVLTF.

This clone was seen just once. The chain recombines TRBV7-2 with TRBJ2-1; D remains unclear. Deletions cut 2 bases from V and 2 bases from J, with 10 bases between. Germline lookup yields CDR1 SGHTA and CDR2 FQGNSA. There are 15 residues in the CDR3. The CDR3 sequence is CASSLRDFPYNEQFF. CDR3 DNA sequence: TGTGCCAGCAGCTTACGCGACTTTCCCTACAATGAGCAGTTCTTC.

The rearrangement uses TRBV6-2 or TRBV6-3 and TRBJ1-5; maybe TRBD1 (5 bases). V was trimmed by 1 base and J by 3 bases, leaving 13 bases between them. Germline V gene sequence: CDR1 MNHEY, CDR2 SVGEGT. The CDR3 runs 16 residues. The CDR3 nucleotides are TGTGCCAGCAGTTACTTTCCAGGGAATATCAATCAGCCCCAGCATTTT. It encodes CASSYFPGNINQPQHF.

The chain combines TRBV7-8 with TRBJ2-1; tentatively, D is TRBD2 (5 bases). The germline CDR1 and CDR2 sequences are SGHVS and FQNEAQ. Between the trimmed V and J ends, which lost 0 bases and 5 bases, there was a span of 11 bases. The CDR3 has 15 amino acids. CDR3 in amino acids: CASSLAFTSHNEQFF. CDR3 DNA: TGTGCCAGCAGCTTAGCGTTCACTAGTCACAATGAGCAGTTCTTC.

This clone was observed a single time. The chain carries TRBV4-3 and TRBJ2-7; 7 nucleotides line up with TRBD2. V was clipped by 0 bases and J by 4 bases; unmatched bases: 21. From germline, CDR1 is LGHNA and CDR2 YSLEER. This CDR3 region has 20 residues. Here the CDR3 DNA reads TGCGCCAGCAGCCAAGATCGGGGGGATTCGGTGCGGGATGGGGTGTACGAGCAGTACTTC. Translated, it gives CASSQDRGDSVRDGVYEQYF.

V gene TRBV16 combines with J gene TRBJ2-2; TRBD1 might be the D (5 bases). V was cut by 2 bases and J by 7 bases, with 8 bases left in between. This CDR3 has 13 residues. Germline lookup yields CDR1 KGHSY and CDR2 FQNENV. CDR3 in amino acids: CASSQRGDGELFF. The CDR3 DNA reads TGTGCCAGCAGCCAAAGGGGTGACGGGGAGCTGTTTTTT.